The rows below give T cell receptor beta chains drawn from one sample of a study of response to subunit inactivated influenza vaccine. In TCRdb, the RT-PCR reads were re-called with MiXCR into one record per CDR3 protein. This table has around 190,000 distinct CDR3 sequences, 14% appearing once. The sequencing here drew on CD8+ T cells sorted from PBMCs, taken around 5 days after vaccination. The receptors derive from a man in his forties or fifties who received an inactivated influenza vaccine. Each CDR3 is given with its conserved first and last residue. The D gene is left open where the match is weak. Size tells how often a clone was seen (once, few, many) or the class of an expanded clone, and some rows leave it out.

clone_size,j_call,v_call,d_call,cdr3_nt,cdr3_aa
few,TRBJ2-7,TRBV9,TRBD2,TGTGCCAGCAGCGTAGCCTCAGCGGGAGCCTACGAGCAGTACTTC,CASSVASAGAYEQYF
once,TRBJ2-1,TRBV6-1,TRBD2,TGTGCCAGCGTGAGCGGGGGCCAGTACAATGAGCAGTTCTTC,CASVSGGQYNEQFF
NA,TRBJ1-2,TRBV29-1,NA,TGCAGCGTCGGTGGCTACACCTTC,CSVGGYTF
NA,TRBJ2-7,TRBV7-8,TRBD1,TGTGCCAGCAGGTTTACAGGGGGCTACGAGCAGTACTTC,CASRFTGGYEQYF
NA,TRBJ2-1,TRBV20-1,NA,TGCAGTGCTACCCAGGGCGGACAGCTTAATGAGCAGTTCTTC,CSATQGGQLNEQFF
few,TRBJ2-3,TRBV9,NA,TGTGCCAGCAGCGTAGGACGGTCAGATACGCAGTATTTT,CASSVGRSDTQYF
NA,TRBJ2-5,TRBV19,NA,TGTGCCAGTAGTGCGCGTTACGGACTTGGACAAGAGACCCAGTACTTC,CASSARYGLGQETQYF
NA,TRBJ2-5,TRBV20-1,TRBD1,TGCAGTGCGGGAGGCCTTGACAGGGGCCAAGAGACCCAGTACTTC,CSAGGLDRGQETQYF
NA,TRBJ2-1,TRBV7-9,TRBD2,TGTGCCAGCAGCCTGCCGCGGGAGCGGTGGGACAATGAGCAGTTCTTC,CASSLPRERWDNEQFF
few,TRBJ2-3,TRBV24-1,NA,TGTGCCACCAGTGATGGGGGGACTTTGGGTACGCAGTATTTT,CATSDGGTLGTQYF
once,TRBJ2-1,TRBV20-1,NA,TGCAGTGCGCCGGGGGCTAGCGGCTCCTACAATGAGCAGTTCTTC,CSAPGASGSYNEQFF
many,TRBJ2-7,TRBV29-1,NA,TGCAGCGTTCTTCAGGGGCATACCTACGAGCAGTACTTC,CSVLQGHTYEQYF
NA,TRBJ2-7,TRBV5-1,TRBD1,TGCGCCAGCAGCTTGGACAGGGGGCACCACGAGCAGTACTTC,CASSLDRGHHEQYF
NA,TRBJ1-1,TRBV7-9,NA,TGTGCCAGCAACCCCAGCCCCCGGGACCGCATGGAAGCTTTCTTT,CASNPSPRDRMEAFF
NA,TRBJ1-6,TRBV27,TRBD1,TGTGCCAGCAGTCACGAATGGACAGGGTTGGGTTCACCCCTCCACTTT,CASSHEWTGLGSPLHF
many,TRBJ2-2,TRBV24-1,NA,TGTGCCACCAGTGAACCGACAGGCGAGAACACCGGGGAGCTGTTTTTT,CATSEPTGENTGELFF
NA,TRBJ2-7,TRBV4-1,NA,TGCGCCAGCAGCCAAGATAGCTGGTACGAGCAGTACTTC,CASSQDSWYEQYF
NA,TRBJ2-1,TRBV12-3/TRBV12-4,NA,TGTGCCAGCAGAACTCCATGGAGGGGGGATGAGCAGTTCTTC,CASRTPWRGDEQFF
few,TRBJ1-2,TRBV4-3,TRBD1,TGCGCCAGCAGCCTGAGGGGGACAGGGGCCTATGGCTACACCTTC,CASSLRGTGAYGYTF
NA,TRBJ2-7,TRBV20-1,NA,TGCAGTGCTCGGGCTCCTAGGGGCTACGAGCAGTACTTC,CSARAPRGYEQYF
many,TRBJ2-7,TRBV29-1,TRBD1,TGCAGCGTGACGGGGGACAGGGCAAAAACTCTGGACGAGCAGTACTTC,CSVTGDRAKTLDEQYF
many,TRBJ2-2,TRBV27,NA,TGTGCCAGCTTGGGCAAGGGGGTTAGCACCGGGGAGCTGTTTTTT,CASLGKGVSTGELFF
few,TRBJ2-1,TRBV12-3/TRBV12-4,TRBD2,TGTGCCAGCAGTAGCGGGGACTCCTACAATGAGCAGTTCTTC,CASSSGDSYNEQFF
many,TRBJ2-1,TRBV7-9,NA,TGTGCCAGCAGCATCGACTTAAACAATGAGCAGTTCTTC,CASSIDLNNEQFF
NA,TRBJ2-5,TRBV7-8,NA,TGTGCCAGCATCGGACGGATCCAAGAGACCCAGTACTTC,CASIGRIQETQYF
NA,TRBJ1-1,TRBV4-3,NA,TGCGCCAGCAGCCAAGATGTTTCTCTTGAAGCTTTCTTT,CASSQDVSLEAFF
NA,TRBJ2-7,TRBV7-2,NA,TGTGCCAGCAGCTTGAAGGGCTTTAGCTCCTACGAGCAGTACTTC,CASSLKGFSSYEQYF
many,TRBJ2-6,TRBV6-5,NA,TGTGCCAGCAGTTACTCTTACGCGGGGGCCTACTCTGGGGCCAACGTCCTGACTTTC,CASSYSYAGAYSGANVLTF
NA,TRBJ2-1,TRBV2,TRBD2,TGTGCCAGCAGAATCACGGCGGGAGGGCCCTATGAGCAGTTCTTC,CASRITAGGPYEQFF
large,TRBJ2-1,TRBV12-3/TRBV12-4,TRBD2,TGTGCCTGCAGTTTCGGGCCTGTCGGCGGGAGGATACCCTACAATGAGCAGTTCTTC,CACSFGPVGGRIPYNEQFF
few,TRBJ2-1,TRBV27,TRBD2,TGTGCCAGCGGCAAACTAGCGGGGAATAACAATGAGCAGTTCTTC,CASGKLAGNNNEQFF
NA,TRBJ1-1,TRBV7-9,NA,TGTGCCAGCAGCCGTGGTGGGGTTAACACTGAAGCTTTCTTT,CASSRGGVNTEAFF
NA,TRBJ2-7,TRBV20-1,NA,TGCAGTGCTAGAGAGACACCCTCCGGGGCCTACGAGCAGTACTTC,CSARETPSGAYEQYF
NA,TRBJ2-2,TRBV19,NA,TGTGCCAGTAGTATTTTTTGGGTGTCCGGGGAGCTGTTTTTT,CASSIFWVSGELFF
NA,TRBJ1-1,TRBV24-1,NA,TGTGCCACCAGTGATTTGTGGGGATCTGAAGCTTTCTTT,CATSDLWGSEAFF
NA,TRBJ1-1,TRBV15,NA,TGTGCCACCAGCCCAGGGAATGCCTATGAAGCTTTCTTT,CATSPGNAYEAFF
NA,TRBJ2-1,TRBV7-6,NA,TGTGCCAGCAGCTTAGATCGGTGGGGGGGCGTGCAGTTCTTC,CASSLDRWGGVQFF
few,TRBJ2-1,TRBV28,TRBD1,TGTGCCAGCAGTTTAGACAGGGGGCCGAATGAGCAGTTCTTC,CASSLDRGPNEQFF
NA,TRBJ1-1,TRBV7-2,NA,TGTGCCAGCAGCCCCCCCTCTGGGACTGAAGCTTTCTTT,CASSPPSGTEAFF
NA,TRBJ2-7,TRBV4-2,TRBD2,TGTGCCAGCAGCCAGCTTCTAGCGGGGGGCGCCTACGAGCAGTACTTC,CASSQLLAGGAYEQYF
NA,TRBJ1-5,TRBV12-3/TRBV12-4,NA,TGTGCCAGCAGTATAAACAGGGGCAATCAGCCCCAGCATTTT,CASSINRGNQPQHF
few,TRBJ2-3,TRBV6-5,TRBD2,TGTGCCAGCAGTTACTCAGCGGGGGGGACCAGAGATACGCAGTATTTT,CASSYSAGGTRDTQYF
NA,TRBJ2-5,TRBV11-2,NA,TGTGCCAGCAGCTTCGGCGTGACCCAGTACTTC,CASSFGVTQYF
few,TRBJ2-2,TRBV2,NA,TGTGCCAGCATTGGGAGCCAAGGGCTGTTTTTT,CASIGSQGLFF
few,TRBJ2-3,TRBV13,TRBD1,TGTGCCAGCAGCATCCGGGACAGGGGGCGAGGGGATACGCAGTATTTT,CASSIRDRGRGDTQYF
few,TRBJ2-1,TRBV7-9,NA,TGTGCCAGCAGCTACCAGGTGGACAATGAGCAGTTCTTC,CASSYQVDNEQFF
few,TRBJ2-1,TRBV5-1,NA,TGCGCCAGCAGCTGGGGGACAATTGAGCAGTTCTTC,CASSWGTIEQFF
NA,TRBJ2-2,TRBV2,NA,TGTGCCAGCAGATGGGGCCTCAAACCCACCGGGGAGCTGTTTTTT,CASRWGLKPTGELFF
NA,TRBJ2-5,TRBV11-1,NA,TGTGCCAGCAGCTTATCGGACAGTGGGGAGACCCAGTACTTC,CASSLSDSGETQYF
NA,TRBJ2-2,TRBV20-1,TRBD2,TGCAGTGCTAGAGACCTGACTAGCCCGTGGACCGGGGAGCTGTTTTTT,CSARDLTSPWTGELFF
few,TRBJ2-1,TRBV6-2/TRBV6-3,NA,TGTGCCAGCAGTTACGGGGACTTCAGGTTCTTC,CASSYGDFRFF
NA,TRBJ2-5,TRBV7-9,NA,TGTGCCAGCAGCCCGGCGGCGGGCCTGTACTTC,CASSPAAGLYF
NA,TRBJ1-3,TRBV12-3/TRBV12-4,TRBD1,TGTGCCAGCACGACAGGGTTTTCTGGAAACACCATATATTTT,CASTTGFSGNTIYF
few,TRBJ2-2,TRBV4-2,TRBD2,TGTGCCAGCAGCGGGACTAGCGGGAGGGTAACCGGGGAGCTGTTTTTT,CASSGTSGRVTGELFF
many,TRBJ1-1,TRBV28,NA,TGTGCCAGCAGACTCCGGGACAAAGAAGCTTTCTTT,CASRLRDKEAFF
few,TRBJ2-1,TRBV11-3,NA,TGTGCCAGCAGCCAGTGGGACTCCCCCAATGAGCAGTTCTTC,CASSQWDSPNEQFF
many,TRBJ1-4,TRBV3-1,NA,TGTGCCAGCAGCCAAGCGGAGCCCGCCGAAAAACTGTTTTTT,CASSQAEPAEKLFF
few,TRBJ2-7,TRBV6-2/TRBV6-3,TRBD2,TGTGCCAGCAGTTACTCGATCCTAGCGGGGGGCTACGAGCAGTACTTC,CASSYSILAGGYEQYF
few,TRBJ1-1,TRBV6-5,NA,TGTGCCAGCAGTTACTCCGACCGCCTTACAGCAGAAGCTTTCTTT,CASSYSDRLTAEAFF
few,TRBJ1-1,TRBV28,NA,TGTGCCAGCAGTTCTATTGACACCTCGAGGGCTGAAGCTTTCTTT,CASSSIDTSRAEAFF